Listed below are T cell receptor beta chains from one sample, sequenced in a study of CD8 T cells in Susac syndrome. TCRdb reprocessed the immunoSEQ multiplex PCR reads via MiXCR and lists one record per CDR3 protein. The sample lists over 150,000 distinct CDR3 sequences, about 95% occurring once. The sample taken for sequencing was CD4+ T cells from PBMCs. Receptors were obtained from a human donor with multiple sclerosis. The conserved cysteine and the conserved F or W are not part of the CDR3 here. The order of the fields is V gene, CDR3 protein.

v_gene: TRBV3-1
CDR3aa: ASSEGLPYEQY

v_gene: TRBV30
CDR3aa: AWWTARNTEAF

v_gene: TRBV12-3/TRBV12-4
CDR3aa: ASSPASSSAETQY

v_gene: TRBV3-1
CDR3aa: ASSQGLYTQY

v_gene: TRBV20-1
CDR3aa: SARRNTEAF

v_gene: TRBV29-1
CDR3aa: SVGGVAGVLNTQY

v_gene: TRBV30
CDR3aa: AWSTGLAGGHEQF

v_gene: TRBV3-1
CDR3aa: ASRERGGGQETQY

v_gene: TRBV5-1
CDR3aa: ASSGQGPNTEAF

v_gene: TRBV27
CDR3aa: ASSTTGEETQY

v_gene: TRBV7-2
CDR3aa: ASSAGTGNEQY

v_gene: TRBV5-4
CDR3aa: ASSLPRVAEQY

v_gene: TRBV9
CDR3aa: ASSATVAGANVLT

v_gene: TRBV9
CDR3aa: ASSVRSDTQY

v_gene: TRBV12-3/TRBV12-4
CDR3aa: ASSLATGRDGYT

v_gene: TRBV3-1
CDR3aa: ASSQSGNTIY

v_gene: TRBV6-5
CDR3aa: ASRNTGASTDTQY

v_gene: TRBV7-2
CDR3aa: ASSSPHKAGANVLT

v_gene: TRBV12-3/TRBV12-4
CDR3aa: ASSFRDGAGPQH

v_gene: TRBV2
CDR3aa: ASSDLADTQY

v_gene: TRBV7-2
CDR3aa: ASRGLAAYNEQF

v_gene: TRBV7-2
CDR3aa: ASSSRTSGITDTQY

v_gene: TRBV30
CDR3aa: AWLGRRVTSYGYT

v_gene: TRBV29-1
CDR3aa: SVTSGRRTDTQY

v_gene: TRBV12-3/TRBV12-4
CDR3aa: ASRPGRRASGGAYNEQF

v_gene: TRBV20-1
CDR3aa: SAPDGRGAYNEQF

v_gene: TRBV7-2
CDR3aa: ASSITSTPYQETQY

v_gene: TRBV7-2
CDR3aa: ASSIGLAGHGY

v_gene: TRBV27
CDR3aa: ASKWGGGNEQF

v_gene: TRBV27
CDR3aa: ASSFLASKETQY

v_gene: TRBV5-1
CDR3aa: ASSLDAYYEQY

v_gene: TRBV29-1
CDR3aa: SVDTLQGQY

v_gene: TRBV5-1
CDR3aa: ASSLGGGYEQY

v_gene: TRBV14
CDR3aa: ASSQDWVETQY

v_gene: TRBV5-1
CDR3aa: ASSRTGGNTGELF

v_gene: TRBV29-1
CDR3aa: SVVGETQY

v_gene: TRBV6-5
CDR3aa: ASSYRTRNYGYT

v_gene: TRBV11-1
CDR3aa: ASSQQGTEVF

v_gene: TRBV7-2
CDR3aa: ASSQTPRGNTIY

v_gene: TRBV27
CDR3aa: ASFQAGGSSYEQY

v_gene: TRBV12-3/TRBV12-4
CDR3aa: ASSWTGDSNQPQH

v_gene: TRBV6-4
CDR3aa: ASSRSPGEQF

v_gene: TRBV29-1
CDR3aa: SVETDKNTEAF

v_gene: TRBV29-1
CDR3aa: SGAGTYNEQF

v_gene: TRBV12-3/TRBV12-4
CDR3aa: ASSTDTQETQY

v_gene: TRBV7-8
CDR3aa: ASSASGGWGAF

v_gene: TRBV30
CDR3aa: AWSVGGAGGDEQF

v_gene: TRBV24-1
CDR3aa: ATSDQLSEQF

v_gene: TRBV3-1
CDR3aa: ASSQAAGQTQY

v_gene: TRBV10-3
CDR3aa: AISGQAGTGELF